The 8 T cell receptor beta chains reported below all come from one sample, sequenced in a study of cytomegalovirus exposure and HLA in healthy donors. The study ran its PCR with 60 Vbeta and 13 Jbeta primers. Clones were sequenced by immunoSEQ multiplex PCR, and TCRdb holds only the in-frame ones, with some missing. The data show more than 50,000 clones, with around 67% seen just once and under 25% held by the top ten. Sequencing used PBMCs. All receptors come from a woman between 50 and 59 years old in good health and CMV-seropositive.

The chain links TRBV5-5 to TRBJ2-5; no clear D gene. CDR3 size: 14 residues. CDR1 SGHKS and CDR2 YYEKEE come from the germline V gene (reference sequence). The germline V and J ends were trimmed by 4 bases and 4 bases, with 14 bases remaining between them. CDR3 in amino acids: CASSLRLTGETQYF. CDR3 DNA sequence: TGTGCCAGCAGCCTGAGACTGACCGGAGAGACCCAGTACTTC.

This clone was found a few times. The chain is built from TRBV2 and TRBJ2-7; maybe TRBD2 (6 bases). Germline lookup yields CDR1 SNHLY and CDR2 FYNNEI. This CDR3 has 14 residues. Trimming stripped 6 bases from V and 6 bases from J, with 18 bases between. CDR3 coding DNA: TGTGCCAGCAGACGTTCCGGACTACGAGGCGAGCAGTACTTC. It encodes CASRRSGLRGEQYF.

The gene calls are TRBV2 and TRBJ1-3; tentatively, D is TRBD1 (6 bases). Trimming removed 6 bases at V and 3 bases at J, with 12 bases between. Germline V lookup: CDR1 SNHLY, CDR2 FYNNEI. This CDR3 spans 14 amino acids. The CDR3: CASRATGSGNTIYF. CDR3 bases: TGTGCCAGCAGGGCCACAGGGAGTGGAAACACCATATATTTT.

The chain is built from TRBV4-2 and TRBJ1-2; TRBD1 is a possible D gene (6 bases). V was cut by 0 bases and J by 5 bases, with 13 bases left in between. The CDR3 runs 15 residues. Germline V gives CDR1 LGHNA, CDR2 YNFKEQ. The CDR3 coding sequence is TGTGCCAGCAGCCAAGATCTTGCGGGGGCTTATGGCTACACCTTC. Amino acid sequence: CASSQDLAGAYGYTF.

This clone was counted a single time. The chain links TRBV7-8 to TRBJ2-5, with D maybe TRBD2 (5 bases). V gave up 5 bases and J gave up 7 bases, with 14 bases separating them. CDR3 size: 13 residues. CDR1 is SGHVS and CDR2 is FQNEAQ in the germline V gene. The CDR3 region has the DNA TGTGCCAGCAGCCGACCCCCCGAGGGGACCCAGTACTTC. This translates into CASSRPPEGTQYF.

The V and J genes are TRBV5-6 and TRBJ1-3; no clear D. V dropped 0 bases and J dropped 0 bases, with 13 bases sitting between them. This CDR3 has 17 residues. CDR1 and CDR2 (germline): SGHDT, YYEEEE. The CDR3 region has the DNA TGTGCCAGCAGCTTGGAATCCTACTCTAGCTCTGGAAACACCATATATTTT. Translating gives CASSLESYSSSGNTIYF.

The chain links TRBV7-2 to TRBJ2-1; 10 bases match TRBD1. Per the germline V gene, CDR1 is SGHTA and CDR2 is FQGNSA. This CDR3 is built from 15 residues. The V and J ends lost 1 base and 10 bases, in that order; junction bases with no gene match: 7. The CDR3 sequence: CASSLEVTGGREQFF. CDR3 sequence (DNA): TGTGCCAGCAGCTTAGAAGTGACAGGGGGCAGGGAGCAGTTCTTC.

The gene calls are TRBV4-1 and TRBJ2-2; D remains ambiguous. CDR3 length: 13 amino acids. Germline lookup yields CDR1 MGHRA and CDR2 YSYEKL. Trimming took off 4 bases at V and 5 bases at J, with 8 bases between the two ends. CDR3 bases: TGCGCCAGCAGCCCCCTCCGGACCGGGGAGCTGTTTTTT. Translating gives CASSPLRTGELFF.